Here is one TCR beta chain with its context. A second roughly 7 to 12 cycle PCR used barcoded and J-beta primers. Every cDNA molecule carried a tag from a template-switch adaptor bearing 12 random nucleotides. TCRdb independently ran MiXCR on the 5' RACE reads; one entry per CDR3 protein. The table records about 1,400,000 distinct CDR3 sequences, approximately 60% of them present only once. This sample stems from a study of blood T cells in healthy people across ages. The CDR3 covers 14 residues. V lost 2 bases to trimming and J lost 3 bases; unmatched junction nucleotides: 4. CDR1 is MDHEN and CDR2 is SYDVKM in the germline V gene.

The specimen was blood. The chain has TRBV28 and TRBJ2-7, with 7 positions matching TRBD1. This clonotype was sampled from a man aged 18-30 years in good health. CDR3: CASSLHGTDYEQYF. For the CDR3, the DNA is TGTGCCAGCAGTTTACATGGGACAGACTACGAGCAGTACTTC. The full variable domain, its missing parts supplied by reference TRBV28 and TRBJ2-7, is DVKVTQSSRYLVKRTGEKVFLECVQDMDHENMFWYRQDPGLGLRLIYFSYDVKMKEKGDIPEGYSVSREKKERFSLILESASTNQTSMYLCASSLHGTDYEQYFGPGTRLTVT.